A selection of T cell receptor beta chains follows, all from one sample in a study of blood T cell repertoires in COVID-19. Profiled with immunoSEQ multiplex PCR; TCRdb holds only in-frame clones, not every one. This table holds a few hundred thousand clones, 70% to 90% found once. Sequencing was done on a sample of peripheral blood. These receptors were collected from a man aged 25 to 45 with active or convalescent COVID-19. Each CDR3 is given with its conserved first and last residue. The order of the fields is CDR3 DNA, CDR3 protein, J gene, V gene, clone size, D gene, CDR3 length. The D gene is left open where the match is weak. Only part of the rows carry a size: once, few, many, or a class if the clone is expanded.

TGTGCCAGCAGCGGGGCGGTCAGGGAGAACACTGAAGCTTTCTTT | CASSGAVRENTEAFF | TRBJ1-1 | TRBV5-4 | NA | NA | 15
TGTGCCAGCAGCAGTAGCGGGGGTGAGCAGTTCTTC | CASSSSGGEQFF | TRBJ2-1 | TRBV5-8 | NA | TRBD2 | 12
TGTGCCAGCTCATTGGGGCTACCAGGGGTAGAAAAACTGTTTTTT | CASSLGLPGVEKLFF | TRBJ1-4 | TRBV18 | NA | NA | 15
TGTGCCTGGAGGGCAGGGGGCAACTATGGCTACACCTTC | CAWRAGGNYGYTF | TRBJ1-2 | TRBV30 | NA | TRBD1 | 13
TGCGCCAGCAGCCAAGGCCAGGGGTGGGCTCAGCCCCAGCATTTT | CASSQGQGWAQPQHF | TRBJ1-5 | TRBV4-1 | NA | NA | 15
TGTGCCTGGAATCCCAGGGGCGGTGGCTACACCTTC | CAWNPRGGGYTF | TRBJ1-2 | TRBV30 | NA | NA | 12
TGTGCCAGCAGCCTAATCCTAGCGGGGGGGCCGATTATGTACTTC | CASSLILAGGPIMYF | TRBJ2-4 | TRBV5-6 | NA | TRBD2 | 15
TGTGCCACCAGCAGAGACAACCTGGGCGGACAGCAAGAGACCCAGTACTTC | CATSRDNLGGQQETQYF | TRBJ2-5 | TRBV15 | NA | NA | 17
TGTGCCAGCAGCCAAGTACTATGGGTGTCTGGCTACACCTTC | CASSQVLWVSGYTF | TRBJ1-2 | TRBV3-1/TRBV3-2 | NA | NA | 14
TGTGCCAGCCGACCGGGCAGCCCACCTAGAGGGACTGAAGCTTTCTTT | CASRPGSPPRGTEAFF | TRBJ1-1 | TRBV27 | NA | NA | 16
TGCAGCGTTGTCCCGGGAGCAGATACGCAGTATTTT | CSVVPGADTQYF | TRBJ2-3 | TRBV29-1 | NA | NA | 12
TGTGCCAGCAGTGTGAACAGGGGGTATGGCTACACCTTC | CASSVNRGYGYTF | TRBJ1-2 | TRBV2 | NA | TRBD1 | 13
TGTGCCAGCAGTACTTTAAATCAGCCCCAGCATTTT | CASSTLNQPQHF | TRBJ1-5 | TRBV12-3/TRBV12-4 | NA | NA | 12
TGTGCCACCGGGGGGTTTGGCACTGAAGCTTTCTTT | CATGGFGTEAFF | TRBJ1-1 | TRBV15 | NA | NA | 12
TGTGCCAGCAGCTTCCGGGGACTAGCGGGGGATGAGCAGTTCTTC | CASSFRGLAGDEQFF | TRBJ2-1 | TRBV11-2 | NA | TRBD2 | 15
TGCGCCAGCAGTGATCTTCTTCCCGGGACAGGAAACACCATATATTTT | CASSDLLPGTGNTIYF | TRBJ1-3 | TRBV10-1 | NA | NA | 16
TGTGCCAGCAGTTTGTGGGTGATCGGGTGGGAGACCCAGTACTTC | CASSLWVIGWETQYF | TRBJ2-5 | TRBV27 | NA | NA | 15
TGTGCCAGCAGCGCTCCCGGGACAGGGGGCCGCGGCTACACCTTC | CASSAPGTGGRGYTF | TRBJ1-2 | TRBV9 | NA | TRBD1 | 15
TGTGCCTGGAGTGGGGACAGGGGACCCTACTCCTACGAGCAGTACTTC | CAWSGDRGPYSYEQYF | TRBJ2-7 | TRBV30 | once | TRBD1 | 16
TGTGCCAGCAGTGAAGGAGGAGGGCTGTACTTC | CASSEGGGLYF | TRBJ2-7 | TRBV6-1 | NA | NA | 11
TGTGCCAGCAGTTTGGAGCCCCTGTACGAGCAGTACTTC | CASSLEPLYEQYF | TRBJ2-7 | TRBV12-3/TRBV12-4 | NA | NA | 13
TGTGCCAGCTCACCTCCGTTGAACACTGAAGCTTTCTTT | CASSPPLNTEAFF | TRBJ1-1 | TRBV18 | NA | NA | 13
TGTGCCAGCAGCCAAGATTTGCGGGGGGGCTACAATGAGCAGTTCTTC | CASSQDLRGGYNEQFF | TRBJ2-1 | TRBV4-2 | NA | TRBD2 | 16
TGTGCCAGCAGTTATAGCCCTGAGATTAACTATGGCTACACCTTC | CASSYSPEINYGYTF | TRBJ1-2 | TRBV6-5 | NA | NA | 15
TGCAGTGCCGATACAGAAAATGGCTACACCTTC | CSADTENGYTF | TRBJ1-2 | TRBV20-1 | NA | NA | 11